This T cell receptor beta chain derives from a study of CD8 T cells in Susac syndrome. TEMRA cells were FACS-enriched, unlike CD8+ and CD4+ T cells, which were negatively isolated. There are 14 residues in the CDR3. V dropped 5 bases and J dropped 4 bases, with 15 bases sitting between them. Germline V gene sequence: CDR1 PRHDT, CDR2 FYEKMQ (reference sequence). Random-hexamer reverse transcription was applied to roughly 0.5 to 1 ug RNA. With immunoSEQ multiplex PCR, TCR beta CDR3 was amplified across 54 Vbeta and 13 Jbeta. Each CDR3 protein is one row after TCRdb ran MiXCR on the immunoSEQ multiplex PCR reads. In the table there are a few hundred thousand distinct CDR3 sequences, about 90% of which are singletons.

The gene calls are TRBV13 and TRBJ2-7; D tentatively fits TRBD1 or TRBD2 (6 bases each). Sequencing was done on a sample of CD8+ T cells from PBMCs. The receptor was derived from a human donor with multiple sclerosis. As DNA, the CDR3 is TGTGCCAGCAGCGGGGGCCAGGCGGGATACGAGCAGTACTTC. This encodes CASSGGQAGYEQYF.